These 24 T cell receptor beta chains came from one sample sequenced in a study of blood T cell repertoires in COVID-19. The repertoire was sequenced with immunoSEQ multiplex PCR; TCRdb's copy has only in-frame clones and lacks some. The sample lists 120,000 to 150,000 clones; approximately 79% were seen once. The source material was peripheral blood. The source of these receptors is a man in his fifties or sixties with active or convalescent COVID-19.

The CDR3 DNA sequence: TGTGCCAGCAGTGATCCAAGAGGGGCCAGCGGGAGTTACAATGAGCAGTTCTTC. Its translation: CASSDPRGASGSYNEQFF. The chain couples TRBV2 to TRBJ2-1, with 8 nucleotides matching TRBD2. The CDR3 length is 18 residues. From germline, CDR1 is SNHLY and CDR2 FYNNEI. J lost 4 bases, V lost 3 bases, and 14 bases had no gene match.

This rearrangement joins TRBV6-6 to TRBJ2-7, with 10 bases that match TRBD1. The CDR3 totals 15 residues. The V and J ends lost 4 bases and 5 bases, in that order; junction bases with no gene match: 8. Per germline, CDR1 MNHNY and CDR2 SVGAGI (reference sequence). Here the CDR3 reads CASSSYPDRGNEQYF. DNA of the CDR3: TGTGCCAGCAGTTCATATCCGGACAGGGGGAACGAGCAGTACTTC.

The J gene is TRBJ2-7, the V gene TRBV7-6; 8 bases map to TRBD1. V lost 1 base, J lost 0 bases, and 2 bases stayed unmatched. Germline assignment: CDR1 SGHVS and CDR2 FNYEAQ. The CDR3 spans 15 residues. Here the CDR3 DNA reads TGTGCCAGCAGCTTAGGACAGGGGAACTCCTACGAGCAGTACTTC. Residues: CASSLGQGNSYEQYF.

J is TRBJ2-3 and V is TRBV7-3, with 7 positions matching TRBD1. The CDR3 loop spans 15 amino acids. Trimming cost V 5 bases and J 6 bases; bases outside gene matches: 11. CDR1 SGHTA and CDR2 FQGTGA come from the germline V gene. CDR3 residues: CASSIRDSGSDTQYF. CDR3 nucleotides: TGTGCCAGCAGCATCCGGGACAGCGGCTCGGATACGCAGTATTTT.

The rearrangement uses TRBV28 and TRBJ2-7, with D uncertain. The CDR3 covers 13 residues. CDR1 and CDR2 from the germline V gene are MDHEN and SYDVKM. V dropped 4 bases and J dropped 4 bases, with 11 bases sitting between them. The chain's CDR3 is CASSSPAPYEQYF. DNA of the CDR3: TGTGCCAGCAGTTCTCCTGCGCCTTACGAGCAGTACTTC.

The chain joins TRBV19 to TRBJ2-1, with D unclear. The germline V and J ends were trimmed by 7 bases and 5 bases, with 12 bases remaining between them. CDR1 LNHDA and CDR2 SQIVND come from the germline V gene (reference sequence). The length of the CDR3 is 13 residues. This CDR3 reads CASIDDTDNEQFF. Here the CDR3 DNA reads TGTGCCAGTATCGACGACACGGACAATGAGCAGTTCTTC.

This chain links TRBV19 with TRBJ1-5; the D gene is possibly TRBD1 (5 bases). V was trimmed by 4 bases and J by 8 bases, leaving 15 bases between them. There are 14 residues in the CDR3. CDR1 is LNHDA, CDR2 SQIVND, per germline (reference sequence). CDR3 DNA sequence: TGTGCCAGTAGTAAGGGACTGGGCGGGGAGCCCCAGCATTTT. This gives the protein CASSKGLGGEPQHF.

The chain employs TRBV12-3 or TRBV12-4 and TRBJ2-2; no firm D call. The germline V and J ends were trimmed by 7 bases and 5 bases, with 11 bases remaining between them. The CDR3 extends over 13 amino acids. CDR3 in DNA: TGTGCCAGCATTCGGGTCCGGACCGGGGAGCTGTTTTTT. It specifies CASIRVRTGELFF.

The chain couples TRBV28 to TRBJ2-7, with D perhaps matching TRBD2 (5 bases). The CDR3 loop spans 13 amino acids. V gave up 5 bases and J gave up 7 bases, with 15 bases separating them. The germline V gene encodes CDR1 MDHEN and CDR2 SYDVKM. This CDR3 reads CASSRRRGFEQYF. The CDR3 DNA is TGTGCCAGCAGTCGTCGTCGCGGGTTTGAGCAGTACTTC. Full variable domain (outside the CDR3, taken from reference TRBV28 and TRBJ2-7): DVKVTQSSRYLVKRTGEKVFLECVQDMDHENMFWYRQDPGLGLRLIYFSYDVKMKEKGDIPEGYSVSREKKERFSLILESASTNQTSMYLCASSRRRGFEQYFGPGTRLTVT.

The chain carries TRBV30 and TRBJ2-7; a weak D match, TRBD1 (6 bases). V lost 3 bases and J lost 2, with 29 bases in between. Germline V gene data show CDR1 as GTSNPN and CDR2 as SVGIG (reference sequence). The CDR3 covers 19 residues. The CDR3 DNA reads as TGTGCCTGGAGGCCTTCCCGGGCAGGGGATAGGCGACCGACCTACGAGCAGTACTTC. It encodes CAWRPSRAGDRRPTYEQYF.

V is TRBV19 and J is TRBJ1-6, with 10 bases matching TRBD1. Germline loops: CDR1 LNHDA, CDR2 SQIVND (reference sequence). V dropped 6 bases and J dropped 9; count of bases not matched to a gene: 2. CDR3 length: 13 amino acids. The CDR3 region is CASRRTGGSPLHF. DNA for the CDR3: TGTGCCAGTAGACGGACAGGGGGTTCACCCCTCCACTTT. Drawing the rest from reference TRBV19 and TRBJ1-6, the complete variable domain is DGGITQSPKYLFRKEGQNVTLSCEQNLNHDAMYWYRQDPGQGLRLIYYSQIVNDFQKGDIAEGYSVSREKKESFPLTVTSAQKNPTAFYLCASRRTGGSPLHFGNGTRLTVT.

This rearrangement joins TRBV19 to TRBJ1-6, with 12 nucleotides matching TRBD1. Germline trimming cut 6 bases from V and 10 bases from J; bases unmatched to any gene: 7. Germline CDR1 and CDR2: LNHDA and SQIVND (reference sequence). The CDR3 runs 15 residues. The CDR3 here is CASSAPGQGASPLHF. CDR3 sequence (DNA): TGTGCCAGTAGCGCTCCGGGACAGGGGGCCTCACCCCTCCACTTT.

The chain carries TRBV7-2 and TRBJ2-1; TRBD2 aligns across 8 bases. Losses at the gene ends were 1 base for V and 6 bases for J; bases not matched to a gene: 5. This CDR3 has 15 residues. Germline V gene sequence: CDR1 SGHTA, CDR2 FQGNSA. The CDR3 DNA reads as TGTGCCAGCAGCTTAGAGCTAGCGGGTTCCAATGAGCAGTTCTTC. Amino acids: CASSLELAGSNEQFF.

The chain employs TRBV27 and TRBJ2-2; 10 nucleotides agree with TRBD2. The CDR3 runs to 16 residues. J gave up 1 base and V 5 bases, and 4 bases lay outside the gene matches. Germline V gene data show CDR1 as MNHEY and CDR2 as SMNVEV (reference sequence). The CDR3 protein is CASSPIAGGNTGELFF. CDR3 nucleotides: TGTGCCAGCAGTCCTATAGCGGGAGGGAACACCGGGGAGCTGTTTTTT.

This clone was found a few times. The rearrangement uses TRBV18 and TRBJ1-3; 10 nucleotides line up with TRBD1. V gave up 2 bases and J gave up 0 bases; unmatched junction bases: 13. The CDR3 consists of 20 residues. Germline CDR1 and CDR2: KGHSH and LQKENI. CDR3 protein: CASSPFPGTGARDSGNTIYF. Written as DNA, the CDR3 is TGTGCCAGCTCACCATTCCCCGGGACAGGGGCACGGGACTCTGGAAACACCATATATTTT.

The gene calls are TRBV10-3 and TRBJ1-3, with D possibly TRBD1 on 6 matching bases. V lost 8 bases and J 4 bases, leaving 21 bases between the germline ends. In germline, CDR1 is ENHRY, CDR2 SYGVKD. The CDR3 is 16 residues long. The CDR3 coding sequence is TGTGCCATCGGGAACCGGGACACTATCTCCGGAAACACCATATATTTT. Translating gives CAIGNRDTISGNTIYF.

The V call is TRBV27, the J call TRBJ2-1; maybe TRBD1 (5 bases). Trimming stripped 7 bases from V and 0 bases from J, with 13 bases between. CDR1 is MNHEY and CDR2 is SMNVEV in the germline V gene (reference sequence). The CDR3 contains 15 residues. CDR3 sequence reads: CASTLGASSYNEQFF. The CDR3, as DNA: TGTGCCAGCACCCTAGGGGCGAGCTCCTACAATGAGCAGTTCTTC.

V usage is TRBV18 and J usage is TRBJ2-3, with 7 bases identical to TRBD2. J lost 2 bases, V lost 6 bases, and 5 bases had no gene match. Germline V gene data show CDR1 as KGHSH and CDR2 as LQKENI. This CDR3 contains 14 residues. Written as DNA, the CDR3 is TGTGCCAGCTCCCTAGGGACTACCACAGATACGCAGTATTTT. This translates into CASSLGTTTDTQYF.

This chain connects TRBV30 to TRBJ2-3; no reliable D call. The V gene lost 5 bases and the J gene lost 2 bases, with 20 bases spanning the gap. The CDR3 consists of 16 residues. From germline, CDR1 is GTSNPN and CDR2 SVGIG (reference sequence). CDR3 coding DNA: TGTGCCTGGGCCTCAAACCCCTCTTCCTACACAGATACGCAGTATTTT. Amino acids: CAWASNPSSYTDTQYF.

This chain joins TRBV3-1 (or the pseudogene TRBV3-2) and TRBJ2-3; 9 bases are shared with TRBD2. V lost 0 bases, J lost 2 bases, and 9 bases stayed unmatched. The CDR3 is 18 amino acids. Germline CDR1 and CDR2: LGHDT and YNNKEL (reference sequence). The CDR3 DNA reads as TGTGCCAGCAGCCAAGAGAGCCCTAGCGGGGCGGACACAGATACGCAGTATTTT. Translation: CASSQESPSGADTDTQYF.

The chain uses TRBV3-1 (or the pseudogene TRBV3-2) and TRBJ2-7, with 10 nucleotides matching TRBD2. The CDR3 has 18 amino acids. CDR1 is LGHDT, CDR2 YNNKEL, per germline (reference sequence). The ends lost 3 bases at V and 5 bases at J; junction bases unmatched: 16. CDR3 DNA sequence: TGTGCCAGCAGCCACGGACTAGCGGAATCCCGGTGGGTGGACGAGCAGTACTTC. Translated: CASSHGLAESRWVDEQYF.

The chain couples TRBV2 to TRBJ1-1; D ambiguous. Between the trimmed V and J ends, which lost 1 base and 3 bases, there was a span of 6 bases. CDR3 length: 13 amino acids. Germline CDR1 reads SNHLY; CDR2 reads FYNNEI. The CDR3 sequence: CASSEGPYTEAFF. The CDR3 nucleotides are TGTGCCAGCAGTGAAGGGCCCTACACTGAAGCTTTCTTT.

CDR3: CASSFSVLEKLFF. The CDR3 DNA reads as TGTGCCAGCAGTTTCTCAGTCTTGGAAAAACTGTTTTTT. The chain carries TRBV27 and TRBJ1-4; no clear D gene. Germline V gene data show CDR1 as MNHEY and CDR2 as SMNVEV (reference sequence). The V end was cut by 3 bases, the J end by 8 bases, with 10 bases between. The CDR3 runs 13 residues.

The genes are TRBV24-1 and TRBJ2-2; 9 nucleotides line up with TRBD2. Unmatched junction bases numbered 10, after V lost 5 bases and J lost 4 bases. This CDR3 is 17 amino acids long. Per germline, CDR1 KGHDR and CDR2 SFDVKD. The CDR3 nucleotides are TGTGCCACCAGTGGCATACTAGCGGGCTCGAGCACCGGGGAGCTGTTTTTT. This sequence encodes CATSGILAGSSTGELFF.